This record concerns one TCR beta chain sequence. The data originate from a study of T cells in Graves' hyperthyroidism and ophthalmopathy. Amplified TCR beta CDR3 regions derived from RNA transcripts. TCR CDR3 underwent first-round RT-PCR with the HTBI primer set. TCRdb recomputed calls from the multiplex PCR reads with MiXCR, one row per CDR3 protein. This sample has hundreds of thousands of distinct CDR3 sequences, with around 21% found just once. Per germline, CDR1 MDHEN and CDR2 SYDVKM. This CDR3 comprises 15 residues. Deletions cut 5 bases from V and 2 bases from J, with 16 bases between. Diagnostic assessment was based on clinical symptoms, serum thyroxine and TRAb, thyroid ultrasound and orbital computed tomography.

Input material: blood. This receptor was taken from a man aged 25 to 40 with Graves' ophthalmopathy. V is TRBV28 and J is TRBJ2-7; D is undetermined. The DNA of the CDR3 is TGTGCCAGCAGTCAGCTTCTGGGATCGACCTACGAGCAGTACTTC. Translation: CASSQLLGSTYEQYF.